These T cell receptor beta chains were read from a single sample in a study of cytomegalovirus exposure and HLA in healthy donors. The protocol was immunoSEQ multiplex PCR, while the TCRdb copy is restricted to in-frame clones and leaves out a portion. The table has 150,000 or so clones, about 74% seen once; the top ten hold roughly 4.5%. Sequencing input: PBMCs. Source of these receptors: a man between 18 and 35 years old in good health and CMV-seropositive. Each CDR3 is given with its conserved first and last residue. A row's size may be missing; if present it is once, few, many or a size class.

TRBV9	TRBJ2-1	few	CASSVRDTEQFF
TRBV5-1	TRBJ1-2	.	CASNPAGVPGSNYGYTF
TRBV7-8	TRBJ1-5	few	CASSFRTGTGQPQHF
TRBV5-1	TRBJ2-1	.	CASSPPVGGNNEQFF
TRBV28	TRBJ2-1	.	CASSFSTLGGEQFF
TRBV7-2	TRBJ1-6	.	CASSFRTGWNSPLHF
TRBV29-1	TRBJ1-1	.	CSAYRGQYTEAFF
TRBV28	TRBJ1-1	few	CASSFQGGRTEAFF
TRBV4-1	TRBJ1-5	.	CASSQEGGRRQPQHF
TRBV18	TRBJ2-5	.	CASSPRDNQETQYF
TRBV21-1	TRBJ2-2	.	CASTSMLDRRLDLNTGELFF
TRBV9	TRBJ1-5	once	CASNRTGGICNQPQHF
TRBV7-9	TRBJ1-2	.	CASSFGANYGYTF
TRBV11-2	TRBJ2-1	.	CASSAVLALGEDEQFF
TRBV5-1	TRBJ2-7	.	CASSSQGSYEQYF
TRBV29-1	TRBJ1-2	.	CSVKNADSRGGYTF
TRBV6-1	TRBJ1-3	few	CASTQVPSSGNTIYF
TRBV7-7	TRBJ2-5	.	CASSLSGGAHPRYF
TRBV13	TRBJ2-7	few	CASSKRTGGGYEQYF
TRBV10-3	TRBJ1-1	.	CAISESSNGRTEAFF
TRBV29-1	TRBJ1-1	.	CSVHREAFF
TRBV5-6	TRBJ1-1	.	CASSGTGAEAFF
TRBV20-1	TRBJ1-2	.	CSARGGGGYTF
TRBV7-6	TRBJ2-1	.	CASTPRGGKNEQFF
TRBV5-4	TRBJ2-1	.	CASSPTSSYNEQFF
TRBV7-9	TRBJ2-1	.	CASSPSGSSYNEQFF
TRBV14	TRBJ2-7	.	CASSQVGGRVGEQYF
TRBV7-7	TRBJ2-3	few	CASSLVSGGALDF
TRBV6-5	TRBJ1-5	.	CASRRGGRDQPQHF
TRBV27	TRBJ1-1	.	CASSLITGGALSAFF
TRBV25-1	TRBJ2-5	.	CASSEWTGGKTQYF
TRBV5-1	TRBJ1-1	.	CASSLATRLKTEAFF
TRBV2	TRBJ1-4	.	CASSPQQGGEKLFF
TRBV28	TRBJ1-2	once	CASTRDSYGYTF
TRBV11-2	TRBJ1-1	.	CASRGPNTEAFF
TRBV27	TRBJ1-1	.	CASSLTPNRLPEAFF
TRBV6-5	TRBJ2-2	.	CASTADGELFF
TRBV28	TRBJ1-1	.	CASSFPTGQMNTEAFF
TRBV14	TRBJ1-2	.	CASSQGDFYGYTF
TRBV30	TRBJ1-4	.	CAARQGAPNEKLFF
TRBV2	TRBJ2-7	.	CASSERLRGPYEQYF
TRBV7-9	TRBJ2-5	.	CASRLGQGQETQYF
TRBV7-2	TRBJ2-3	.	CASSLFTSGRADTQYF
TRBV9	TRBJ2-5	once	CASSAGLAGGNSRGETQYF
TRBV5-5	TRBJ2-2	once	CASLFKGTGELFF